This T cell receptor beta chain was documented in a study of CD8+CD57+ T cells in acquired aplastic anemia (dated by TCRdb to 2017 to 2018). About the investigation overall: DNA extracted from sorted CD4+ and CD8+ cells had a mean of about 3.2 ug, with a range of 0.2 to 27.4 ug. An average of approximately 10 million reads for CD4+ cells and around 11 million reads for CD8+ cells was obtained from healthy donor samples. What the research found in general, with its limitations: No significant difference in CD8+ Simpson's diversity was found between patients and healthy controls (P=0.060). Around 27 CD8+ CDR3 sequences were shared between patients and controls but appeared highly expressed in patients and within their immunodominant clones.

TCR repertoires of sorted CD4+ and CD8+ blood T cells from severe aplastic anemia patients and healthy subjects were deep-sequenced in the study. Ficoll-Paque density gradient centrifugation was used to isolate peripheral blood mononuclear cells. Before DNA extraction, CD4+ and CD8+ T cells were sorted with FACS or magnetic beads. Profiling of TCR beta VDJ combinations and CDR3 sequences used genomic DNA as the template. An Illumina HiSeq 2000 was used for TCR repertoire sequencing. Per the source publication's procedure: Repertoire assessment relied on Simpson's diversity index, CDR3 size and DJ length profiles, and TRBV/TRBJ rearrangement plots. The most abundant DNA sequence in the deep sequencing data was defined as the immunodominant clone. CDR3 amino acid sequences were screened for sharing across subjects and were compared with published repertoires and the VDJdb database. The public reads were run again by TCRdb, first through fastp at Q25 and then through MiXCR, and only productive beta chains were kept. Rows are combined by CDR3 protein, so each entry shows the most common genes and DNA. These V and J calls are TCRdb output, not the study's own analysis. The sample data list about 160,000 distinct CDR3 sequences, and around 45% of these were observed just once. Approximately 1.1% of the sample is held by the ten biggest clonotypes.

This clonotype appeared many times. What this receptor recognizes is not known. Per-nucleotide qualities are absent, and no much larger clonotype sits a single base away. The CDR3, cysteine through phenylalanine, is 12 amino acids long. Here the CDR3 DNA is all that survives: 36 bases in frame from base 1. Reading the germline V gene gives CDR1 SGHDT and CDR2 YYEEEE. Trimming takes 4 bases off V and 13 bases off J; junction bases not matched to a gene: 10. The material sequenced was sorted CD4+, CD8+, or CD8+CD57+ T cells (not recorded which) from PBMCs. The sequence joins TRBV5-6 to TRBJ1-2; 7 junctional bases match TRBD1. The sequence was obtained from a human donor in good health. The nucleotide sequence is TGTGCCAGCAGCCTCCGGACAGGAGGAGCCACCTTC. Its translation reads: CASSLRTGGATF.